This TCR beta chain emerged from a study of identical twins. J was trimmed by 1 base and V by 4 bases; bases with no gene match: 2. The CDR3 extends over 14 amino acids. Germline V gene sequence: CDR1 LNHNV, CDR2 YYDKDF (reference sequence). Carrying unique molecular identifiers, the cDNA also gained a universal primer site through template switching. MiXCR was run by TCRdb on the 5' RACE reads, yielding one entry per CDR3 protein. The data show fewer than 650,000 distinct CDR3 sequences, more than 9% seen once. General study results and limits: Conclusions were based on cross-sectional statistical analysis, without following the same donors.

To note about this clonotype: The antigen is undetermined.

The same specimen was also included in a second study, on yellow fever vaccine responses in identical twins.

The chain uses TRBV15 and TRBJ2-7, with 9 bases fitting TRBD1. Material: PBMCs. This clonotype originated in a woman under 30 in good health. CDR3 amino acids: CATSIGQGSYEQYF. The CDR3 DNA reads TGTGCCACCAGCATTGGACAGGGGTCCTACGAGCAGTACTTC. Complete variable domain (other parts from reference TRBV15 and TRBJ2-7): DAMVIQNPRYQVTQFGKPVTLSCSQTLNHNVMYWYQQKSSQAPKLLFHYYDKDFNNEADTPDNFQSRRPNTSFCFLDIRSPGLGDTAMYLCATSIGQGSYEQYFGPGTRLTVT.